Following are 3 T cell receptor beta chains from one sample sequenced in a study of shared clonotypes between healthy human individuals. The protocol was immunoSEQ multiplex PCR, while the TCRdb copy is restricted to in-frame clones and leaves out a portion. This sample has about 2.3 million clones; approximately 95% occur once, and the top ten carry 0.39%. The material sequenced was naive CD4+ T cells from PBMCs. Subset indicated: CD45RA+ positively selected. These receptors came from a young man in good health. Some clones in this sample may be carry-over from other donors' samples.

The rearrangement uses TRBV27 and TRBJ2-1; 11 bases match TRBD2. The V and J ends lost 4 bases and 7 bases, in that order; junction bases with no gene match: 6. The CDR3 covers 15 residues. Germline V gene data show CDR1 as MNHEY and CDR2 as SMNVEV (reference sequence). The CDR3 nucleotides read TGTGCCAGCAGTTACCTAGCGGGAGGTTGGAATGAGCAGTTCTTC. Protein: CASSYLAGGWNEQFF.

This clone occurred once. This chain links TRBV5-1 with TRBJ2-3, with unresolved D. The CDR3 consists of 16 residues. Looked up from germline, CDR1 is SGHRS and CDR2 is YFSETQ. V gave up 4 bases and J gave up 1 base, with 16 bases separating them. CDR3: CASSPGGRAGTDTQYF. The DNA of the CDR3 is TGCGCCAGCAGCCCCGGCGGTCGGGCGGGCACAGATACGCAGTATTTT.

As concerns this clone: This CDR3 is also generated by other DNA sequences in the sample. In DNA form, the CDR3 reads TGTGCCAGCAGCCCAACCGCCGGGAACACTGAAGCTTTCTTT. It codes for CASSPTAGNTEAFF. The V and J genes are TRBV6-5 and TRBJ1-1, with D unclear. V lost 6 bases to trimming and J lost 1 base, with 12 bases between them. The CDR3 contains 14 residues. Per germline, CDR1 MNHEY and CDR2 SVGAGI.